This T cell receptor beta chain comes out of a study of pediatric ulcerative colitis. During colonoscopy, one to two rectal pinch biopsies were collected. This was a survey-level run. Sequencing depth was up to 500,000 reads per sample. Libraries were prepared by immunoSEQ multiplex PCR; TCRdb keeps only in-frame clonotypes and omits some of them. The data show approximately 38,000 clones, with roughly 70% seen just once and about 9.1% held by the top ten. The sample taken for sequencing was gut tissue. This clonotype was obtained from a boy under 18 with severe ulcerative colitis.

The CDR3 sequence: CASSVGTGTSGANVLTF. The CDR3, as DNA: TGTGCCAGCAGCGTAGGGACAGGGACTTCTGGGGCCAACGTCCTGACTTTC. The J gene is TRBJ2-6, the V gene TRBV9; TRBD1 aligns across 8 bases. Germline CDR1 is SGDLS and CDR2 is YYNGEE. Trimming removed 0 bases from V and 1 base from J; junction bases left unmatched: 3. The CDR3 loop spans 17 amino acids.